This T cell receptor (beta chain) stems from a study of T cell responses to AZD1222 COVID-19 vaccine. Germline V CDR1 and CDR2: MNHNS, SASEGT. CDR3 length: 16 residues. V shed 3 bases and J 2 bases; nucleotides not matched to a gene: 7. Study-level results: Repertoire collection took place solely once the T cell response had peaked.

As concerns this clone: Its antigen is undetermined.

The table came from immunoSEQ multiplex PCR; TCRdb's copy has only in-frame clones and leaves some out. The table records about 85,000 clones, roughly nine tenths of them present only once. The sequencing used peripheral blood, collected on day 0 of AZD1222 vaccination. The chain is built from TRBV6-1 and TRBJ2-3; 8 nucleotides agree with TRBD1. The TCR originated in an adult in good health. CDR3 protein: CASSEWTGLNTDTQYF. The DNA for the CDR3 is TGTGCCAGCAGTGAGTGGACAGGGCTTAACACAGATACGCAGTATTTT.